This record concerns one T cell receptor (beta chain) sequence. Antigen specificity is unknown. These data come from a study of post-analysis software for immune sequencing data. The study's findings and limits: Controls had lower frequencies than patients of about 5 TRBV segments, which included TRBV5-6, TRBV5-1 and TRBV20-1.

The V end lost 1 base, the J end lost 3 bases, and 16 bases lay between the germline ends. This CDR3 is built from 17 residues. Germline values: CDR1 MNHEY, CDR2 SVGAGI. Incorporated into the TCR beta cDNA libraries were unique molecular identifiers, which served to reduce PCR and sequencing biases. TCRdb re-called the PCR reads with MiXCR, one entry per CDR3 protein. The sample shows hundreds of thousands of distinct CDR3 sequences, roughly 30% of them seen only once. This clonotype was obtained from a girl aged 5-17 years with multiple sclerosis. The gene calls are TRBV6-5 and TRBJ2-1; D gene ambiguous. The specimen sequenced was blood. CDR3 residues: CASSYWGLVGSYNEQFF. The CDR3 DNA reads TGTGCCAGCAGTTACTGGGGTTTGGTAGGAAGCTACAATGAGCAGTTCTTC.